Following are 30 T cell receptor beta chains from one sample sequenced in a study of beta chain features in type 1 diabetes. The investigators reverse transcribed all of the isolated RNA, so they sequenced expressed TCRB transcripts. Profiling relied on immunoSEQ multiplex PCR, and the TCRdb table lists in-frame clones only, not all of them. The sample holds under 400,000 clones, roughly 12% seen once. Sequenced material: naive CD4+ T cells from blood. The source of these receptors is a man younger than 30 in good health.

V usage is TRBV9 and J usage is TRBJ1-2; 11 nucleotides align to TRBD1. Germline CDR1 and CDR2: SGDLS and YYNGEE. There are 14 residues in the CDR3. Trimming cost V 4 bases and J 7 bases; bases outside gene matches: 6. In DNA, the CDR3 is TGTGCCAGCAGCCCTGGACAGGGGGCCTCTGGCTACACCTTC. It yields the protein CASSPGQGASGYTF.

The CDR3 region has the DNA TGTGCCAGCAGCCTCCGGGACTCTCGCGAGCAGTACTTC. It is translated as CASSLRDSREQYF. The chain employs TRBV11-1 and TRBJ2-7, with D possibly being TRBD2 (6 bases). V was shortened by 5 bases and J by 6 bases, with 14 bases between the two germline ends. The CDR3 extends over 13 amino acids. Germline CDR1 reads SGHAT; CDR2 reads FQDESV (reference sequence).

This clone was detected only a few times. The rearrangement joins TRBV9 to TRBJ1-5; unclear D gene. This CDR3 comprises 15 residues. Germline lookup yields CDR1 SGDLS and CDR2 YYNGEE. V dropped 0 bases and J dropped 0 bases, with 7 bases sitting between them. The CDR3 loop is CASSVERDSNQPQHF. CDR3 DNA sequence: TGTGCCAGCAGCGTAGAGAGGGATAGCAATCAGCCCCAGCATTTT.

The chain combines TRBV15 with TRBJ1-1; no reliable D call. The CDR3 extends over 13 amino acids. The germline gives CDR1 LNHNV, CDR2 YYDKDF (reference sequence). Trimming pared 3 bases from V and 0 bases from J, leaving 5 bases between. CDR3 bases: TGTGCCACCAGCAGCCAAATGAACACTGAAGCTTTCTTT. Translated: CATSSQMNTEAFF.

The rearrangement links TRBV5-6 to TRBJ2-7; 7 nucleotides match TRBD2. The germline V gene encodes CDR1 SGHDT and CDR2 YYEEEE. V gave up 2 bases and J gave up 0 bases; unmatched junction bases: 8. The CDR3 loop spans 16 amino acids. The CDR3 DNA sequence: TGTGCCAGCAGCTTTCTCGGCGGGAGCACCTCCTACGAGCAGTACTTC. Encoded protein: CASSFLGGSTSYEQYF.

The gene calls are TRBV25-1 and TRBJ2-7; a possible D gene is TRBD2 (5 bases). V gave up 8 bases and J gave up 2 bases, with 13 bases separating them. The germline gives CDR1 MGHDK, CDR2 SYGVNS. The length of the CDR3 is 13 residues. In DNA form, the CDR3 reads TGTGCCAGCGGGGAACCGCGGGCCTACGAGCAGTACTTC. This translates into CASGEPRAYEQYF.

This clone has only a few counts. This chain joins TRBV10-3 and TRBJ2-7; 10 bases fit TRBD1. After removal of 6 bases from V and 5 bases from J, the junction contained 4 bases not matched to a gene. The CDR3 runs to 13 residues. The germline gives CDR1 ENHRY, CDR2 SYGVKD. In nucleotides, the CDR3 is TGTGCCATCAGGGGGACAGGGGCCCACGAGCAGTACTTC. Protein: CAIRGTGAHEQYF.

This clone was seen more than once but under ten times. The chain combines TRBV9 with TRBJ2-5; D is possibly TRBD2 (6 bases). V was trimmed by 2 bases and J by 7 bases, leaving 18 bases between them. Germline V lookup: CDR1 SGDLS, CDR2 YYNGEE. The CDR3 spans 15 residues. CDR3 sequence: CASSVEGLTGGTQYF. The DNA of the CDR3 is TGTGCCAGCAGCGTCGAGGGACTCACCGGAGGGACCCAGTACTTC.

This chain uses TRBV5-4 with TRBJ1-5, with 7 bases matching TRBD1. This CDR3 has 16 residues. Germline-derived CDR1 and CDR2 are SGHNT and YYREEE (reference sequence). V was pared by 4 bases and J by 3 bases, with 10 bases of the junction left unmatched. The CDR3: CASSQAAGTANQPQHF. The CDR3 nucleotides are TGTGCCAGCAGCCAAGCTGCCGGGACAGCCAATCAGCCCCAGCATTTT.

This chain connects TRBV7-3 to TRBJ2-1; the match to TRBD2 covers 14 bases. Losses at the gene ends were 5 bases for V and 7 bases for J; bases not matched to a gene: 7. The CDR3 has 16 residues. Germline V gene data show CDR1 as SGHTA and CDR2 as FQGTGA. The CDR3 sequence: CASSGWGLAGANEQFF. The CDR3, as DNA: TGTGCCAGCAGCGGCTGGGGACTAGCGGGAGCAAATGAGCAGTTCTTC.

This clone was detected a few times. CDR3 region: CASSLRGGSSNEQFF. The CDR3 DNA follows: TGTGCCAGCAGCTTAAGGGGAGGATCTTCCAATGAGCAGTTCTTC. The gene calls are TRBV7-9 and TRBJ2-1; D possibly corresponds to TRBD2 (6 bases). The CDR3 runs 15 residues. Trimming cost V 2 bases and J 6 bases, with 14 bases left between them. Germline CDR1 reads SEHNR; CDR2 reads FQNEAQ (reference sequence).

This clone was seen more than once but under ten times. The V gene is TRBV12-5, the J gene TRBJ1-2; 7 positions agree with TRBD1. CDR1 is LGHNT, CDR2 FRNRAP, per germline. The CDR3 is 14 residues long. The V and J ends lost 5 bases and 3 bases, in that order; junction bases with no gene match: 6. CDR3 residues: CASGTGDRDYGYTF. Here the CDR3 DNA reads TGTGCTAGTGGTACAGGGGACCGTGACTATGGCTACACCTTC.

This clone has just a few counts. V is TRBV5-8 and J is TRBJ2-7; tentative D call: TRBD1 (5 bases). Germline CDR1 is SGHTS and CDR2 is YDEGEE. Trimming removed 0 bases from V and 6 bases from J, with 7 bases in between. The CDR3 consists of 12 residues. The CDR3 here is CASSLEGFEQYF. The CDR3 nucleotides read TGTGCCAGCAGCTTGGAGGGGTTCGAGCAGTACTTC. The full variable domain, in which reference TRBV5-8 and TRBJ2-7 provide the parts outside the CDR3, is EAGVTQSPTHLIKTRGQQATLRCSPISGHTSVYWYQQALGLGLQFLLWYDEGEERNRGNFPPRFSGRQFPNYSSELNVNALELEDSALYLCASSLEGFEQYFGPGTRLTVT.

This clone occurred a few times. V is TRBV5-1 and J is TRBJ2-1; 8 positions match TRBD2. This CDR3 has 16 residues. In germline, CDR1 is SGHRS, CDR2 YFSETQ. Trimming at V came to 3 bases and at J to 10 bases, leaving 15 bases not matched to a gene. In DNA, the CDR3 is TGCGCCAGCAGCTCCATAGCGGGAAGGACTGGAAGGGAGCAGTTCTTC. Its protein product is CASSSIAGRTGREQFF.

V gene TRBV28 combines with J gene TRBJ1-6; the D gene is possibly TRBD1 (5 bases). The ends were cut back, 3 bases at V and 4 bases at J, with 10 bases in the middle. The CDR3 is made up of 15 amino acids. CDR1 and CDR2 from the germline V gene are MDHEN and SYDVKM. The CDR3 reads CASSFSRQYNSPLHF. CDR3 nucleotides: TGTGCCAGCAGTTTTAGTCGACAGTATAATTCACCCCTCCACTTT.

This clone was detected a few times. The chain combines TRBV9 with TRBJ2-1; 7 positions match TRBD2. J gave up 5 bases and V 4 bases, and 18 bases lay outside the gene matches. Germline CDR1 SGDLS, CDR2 YYNGEE. CDR3 length equals 18 residues. The CDR3 sequence is CASSPLGRGFLRHNEQFF. The CDR3 coding sequence is TGTGCCAGCAGCCCCCTAGGGCGGGGGTTCCTCCGTCACAATGAGCAGTTCTTC.

This sequence joins TRBV4-3 and TRBJ1-2; D is ambiguous. Trimming removed 3 bases from V and 5 bases from J, with 4 bases in between. The germline gives CDR1 LGHNA, CDR2 YSLEER. The CDR3 length is 11 residues. The CDR3 is CASSHRYGYTF. The CDR3 bases are TGCGCCAGCAGCCATCGGTATGGCTACACCTTC.

The V and J genes are TRBV28 and TRBJ1-5; 8 bases are shared with TRBD1. V was clipped by 2 bases and J by 5 bases; unmatched bases: 2. Germline V gives CDR1 MDHEN, CDR2 SYDVKM. The CDR3 length is 14 residues. CDR3 region: CASSLGQGDQPQHF. Here the CDR3 DNA reads TGTGCCAGCAGTTTAGGACAGGGTGATCAGCCCCAGCATTTT.

The table lists this clone with a few counts. The chain is built from TRBV29-1 and TRBJ1-1; tentative D call: TRBD1 (5 bases). CDR1 is SQVTM, CDR2 ANQGSEA, per germline. The CDR3 is made up of 12 amino acids. The ends were cut back, 7 bases at V and 4 bases at J, with 13 bases in the middle. This CDR3 reads CSAGGLATEAFF. DNA of the CDR3: TGCAGCGCGGGGGGTTTGGCCACTGAAGCTTTCTTT.

The chain joins TRBV30 to TRBJ1-1; D might be TRBD1 (6 bases). V was clipped by 5 bases and J by 1 base, with 11 bases between them. CDR3 length: 13 amino acids. Germline V CDR1 and CDR2: GTSNPN, SVGIG (reference sequence). CDR3 DNA: TGTGCCTGGGAATCGGGACAGAACACTGAAGCTTTCTTT. This encodes CAWESGQNTEAFF.

The chain joins TRBV7-9 to TRBJ2-3, with D unclear. The germline V gene has CDR1 SEHNR and CDR2 FQNEAQ (reference sequence). This CDR3 region has 14 residues. Trimming took 1 base from V and 4 from J, leaving 9 bases between them. The CDR3 reads CASSLGSLPDTQYF. CDR3 nucleotide sequence: TGTGCCAGCAGCTTAGGTAGTCTTCCAGATACGCAGTATTTT.

The chain joins TRBV5-1 to TRBJ1-1; D possibly corresponds to TRBD1 (5 bases). The CDR3 covers 15 residues. Trimming pared 4 bases from V and 2 bases from J, leaving 15 bases between. The germline V gene encodes CDR1 SGHRS and CDR2 YFSETQ. CDR3 in amino acids: CASSVFGTLNTEAFF. The DNA for the CDR3 is TGCGCCAGCAGCGTATTCGGGACTCTCAACACTGAAGCTTTCTTT.

The chain joins TRBV7-2 to TRBJ1-1, with TRBD1 matching over 9 bases. Per the germline V gene, CDR1 is SGHTA and CDR2 is FQGNSA. This CDR3 comprises 14 residues. V shed 6 bases, J shed 4 bases, and the junction held 6 bases outside the gene matches. The CDR3 is CASSYGQGRTEAFF. DNA of the CDR3: TGTGCCAGCAGTTACGGACAGGGGCGCACTGAAGCTTTCTTT.

This clone was seen a few times. The rearrangement uses TRBV28 and TRBJ1-5; tentatively, D is TRBD1 (6 bases). The CDR3 covers 13 residues. Germline V gene sequence: CDR1 MDHEN, CDR2 SYDVKM. V lost 8 bases and J lost 10, with 18 bases in between. The CDR3 DNA is TGTGCCAGCTGCTATGCAGGGGCCGGACCCCAGCATTTT. Its translation is CASCYAGAGPQHF.

This clone was found many times. The CDR3 DNA sequence: TGTGCCAGTGGGGGGGACGCGAAAAACATTCAGTACTTC. Protein: CASGGDAKNIQYF. The chain uses TRBV9 and TRBJ2-4, with 7 bases identical to TRBD2. Per the germline V gene, CDR1 is SGDLS and CDR2 is YYNGEE. The CDR3 totals 13 residues. J lost 4 bases, V lost 8 bases, and 6 bases had no gene match. Supplemented by reference TRBV9 and TRBJ2-4, the full variable domain reads DSGVTQTPKHLITATGQRVTLRCSPRSGDLSVYWYQQSLDQGLQFLIQYYNGEERAKGNILERFSAQQFPDLHSELNLSSLELGDSALYFCASGGDAKNIQYFGAGTRLSVL.

The genes are TRBV29-1 and TRBJ2-7; 7 bases map to TRBD1. This CDR3 has 14 amino acids. Per the germline V gene, CDR1 is SQVTM and CDR2 is ANQGSEA. The J segment lost 2 bases and the V segment lost 6 bases, leaving 10 bases of the junction unmatched. For the CDR3, the DNA is TGCAGCGTCTTAGTTGGGCAGGGGGCCTACGAGCAGTACTTC. It specifies CSVLVGQGAYEQYF.

The rearrangement links TRBV13 to TRBJ1-2; D is perhaps TRBD1 (5 bases). Trimming removed 5 bases from V and 7 bases from J, with 14 bases in between. This CDR3 is 13 amino acids long. Germline-derived CDR1 and CDR2 are PRHDT and FYEKMQ (reference sequence). The CDR3 DNA is TGTGCCAGCAGCGGGGGGGTCTTCGCTGGCTACACCTTC. It codes for CASSGGVFAGYTF.

This clone was found a few times. CDR3 coding DNA: TGTGCCAAGGCTAGCGGGAGATCAGAGACCCAGTACTTC. This sequence encodes CAKASGRSETQYF. V is TRBV7-3 and J is TRBJ2-5; 10 bases are shared with TRBD2. V shed 10 bases, J shed 4 bases, and the junction held 6 bases outside the gene matches. CDR1 is SGHTA and CDR2 is FQGTGA in the germline V gene. The CDR3 is made up of 13 amino acids. The full variable domain, in which reference TRBV7-3 and TRBJ2-5 provide the parts outside the CDR3, is GAGVSQTPSNKVTEKGKYVELRCDPISGHTALYWYRQSLGQGPEFLIYFQGTGAADDSGLPNDRFFAVRPEGSVSTLKIQRTERGDSAVYLCAKASGRSETQYFGPGTRLLVL.

This clone was detected only a few times. The gene calls are TRBV6-5 and TRBJ1-2; no firm D call. Trimming took 6 bases from V and 0 from J, leaving 8 bases between them. Germline CDR1 is MNHEY and CDR2 is SVGAGI. There are 13 residues in the CDR3. The CDR3 region is CASRQEANYGYTF. CDR3 nucleotide sequence: TGTGCCAGCAGGCAAGAGGCTAACTATGGCTACACCTTC.

A few counts support this clone. The rearrangement uses TRBV7-3 and TRBJ2-5, with a weak D call TRBD1 (5 bases). The CDR3 length is 15 residues. Germline CDR1 reads SGHTA; CDR2 reads FQGTGA. V lost 0 bases and J lost 5, with 13 bases in between. CDR3 coding DNA: TGTGCCAGCAGCTTAACGTTCTCCCCAGGGGAGACCCAGTACTTC. It codes for CASSLTFSPGETQYF. Full variable domain (remainder filled in from reference TRBV7-3 and TRBJ2-5): GAGVSQTPSNKVTEKGKYVELRCDPISGHTALYWYRQSLGQGPEFLIYFQGTGAADDSGLPNDRFFAVRPEGSVSTLKIQRTERGDSAVYLCASSLTFSPGETQYFGPGTRLLVL.